This entry is about one TCR beta chain. Its target is unknown. Both 60 Vbeta primers and 13 Jbeta primers went into the PCR. Libraries were prepared by immunoSEQ multiplex PCR; TCRdb keeps only in-frame clonotypes and omits some of them. The sample lists some 80,000 clones, around 76% occurring once. This sample is part of a study of cytomegalovirus exposure and HLA in healthy donors. This CDR3 is 14 amino acids long. Germline V CDR1 and CDR2: MNHNS, SASEGT. V dropped 5 bases and J dropped 8; count of bases not matched to a gene: 5. Regarding the study as a whole: According to the study, 160 or so TCR beta chains were cytomegalovirus-associated.

This TCR was sampled from a man between 40 and 49 years old in good health and CMV-seronegative. The source material was PBMCs. The genes are TRBV6-1 and TRBJ1-6; 8 bases are shared with TRBD1. CDR3 loop: CASSRQGSDSPLHF. CDR3 sequence (DNA): TGTGCCAGCAGTAGACAGGGGAGTGATTCACCCCTCCACTTT.